This passage covers 21 T cell receptor beta chains from one sample sequenced in a study of shared clonotypes between healthy human individuals. Assay used: immunoSEQ multiplex PCR; TCRdb lists only in-frame clones, some missing. The data contain about 1.1 million clones, approximately 80% of them singletons. Sequences were obtained from memory CD4+ T cells from PBMCs. Regarding subset: CD45RA-negative fraction. Receptors originate from a young man in good health. Some clones in this sample may be carry-over from other donors' samples.

The genes are TRBV29-1 and TRBJ2-1, with 8 nucleotides matching TRBD2. Germline V gene data show CDR1 as SQVTM and CDR2 as ANQGSEA. CDR3 length equals 14 residues. Trimming at V came to 4 bases and at J to 4 bases, leaving 6 bases not matched to a gene. This CDR3 is CSVAASGGYNEQFF. DNA for the CDR3: TGCAGCGTTGCCGCTTCGGGAGGGTACAATGAGCAGTTCTTC.

Turning to this clone: This specimen includes other DNA sequences encoding the same CDR3. CDR3 nucleotides: TGTGCCAGCAGTTTATCCGGGGAGCAGTTCTTC. Translating gives CASSLSGEQFF. V is TRBV28 and J is TRBJ2-1; D is undetermined. Germline CDR1 and CDR2: MDHEN and SYDVKM. V shed 1 base and J shed 10 bases, with 5 bases lying between them. The length of the CDR3 is 11 residues.

This chain uses TRBV28 with TRBJ1-2; no clear D. V lost 3 bases, J lost 8 bases, and 13 bases lay in between. Germline V gene sequence: CDR1 MDHEN, CDR2 SYDVKM. This CDR3 comprises 13 residues. In DNA form, the CDR3 reads TGTGCCAGCAGTTTCCGGGCCCTAAGGGGCTACACCTTC. It is translated as CASSFRALRGYTF.

Regarding this clone: The sample carries other DNA sequences with the same CDR3. The rearrangement joins TRBV11-3 to TRBJ2-5; 9 bases align to TRBD1. The CDR3 has 15 amino acids. Germline lookup yields CDR1 SGHNT and CDR2 YENEEA. V lost 6 bases, J lost 3 bases, and 8 bases stayed unmatched. CDR3 sequence: CASSSGQGGEETQYF. CDR3 DNA: TGTGCCAGCAGTTCGGGACAGGGAGGGGAAGAGACCCAGTACTTC.

In DNA, the CDR3 is TGTGCCATCAGGGGACAGGGAGGAACCTACGAGCAGTACTTC. Its protein product is CAIRGQGGTYEQYF. The chain has TRBV10-3 and TRBJ2-7, with 9 bases that match TRBD1. The CDR3 sequence is 14 residues long. V was pared by 6 bases and J by 2 bases, with 5 bases of the junction left unmatched. Germline CDR1 ENHRY, CDR2 SYGVKD.

The chain employs TRBV18 and TRBJ2-5; TRBD1 matches 8 bases. The J segment lost 5 bases and the V segment lost 6 bases, leaving 5 bases of the junction unmatched. This CDR3 spans 13 amino acids. Per germline, CDR1 KGHSH and CDR2 LQKENI. CDR3 loop: CASSTQGAETQYF. CDR3 coding DNA: TGTGCCAGCTCGACTCAGGGGGCTGAGACCCAGTACTTC.

The CDR3 DNA reads TGCGCCAGCAGCTCTGAGGGAAACACCATATATTTT. Translating gives CASSSEGNTIYF. The J gene is TRBJ1-3, the V gene TRBV5-1, with D hard to call. CDR1 is SGHRS and CDR2 is YFSETQ in the germline V gene. The CDR3 consists of 12 residues. The V end lost 3 bases, the J end lost 4 bases, and 5 bases lay between the germline ends.

The chain joins TRBV25-1 to TRBJ2-2, with D tentatively TRBD1 (5 bases). Trimming shortened V by 3 bases and J by 5 bases, and 10 bases separated the two germline ends. Germline V gene sequence: CDR1 MGHDK, CDR2 SYGVNS. The CDR3 length is 14 residues. CDR3: CASSEQGKTGELFF. The CDR3 DNA reads TGTGCCAGCAGTGAGCAGGGAAAAACCGGGGAGCTGTTTTTT.

This clone appeared a single time. This chain connects TRBV5-6 to TRBJ2-3; D ambiguous. V lost 4 bases, J lost 0 bases, and 9 bases lay in between. Germline CDR1 SGHDT, CDR2 YYEEEE. There are 14 residues in the CDR3. CDR3 bases: TGTGCCAGCAGCCGTGCGACTAGCACAGATACGCAGTATTTT. It codes for CASSRATSTDTQYF.

CDR3 sequence (DNA): TGTGCCAGCAGCTTGGAAGCGTTGTCGGTAGATGAGCAGTTCTTC. Its protein product is CASSLEALSVDEQFF. J is TRBJ2-1 and V is TRBV5-4; D is ambiguous. Trimming stripped 0 bases from V and 8 bases from J, with 15 bases between. This CDR3 region has 15 residues. CDR1 and CDR2 from the germline V gene are SGHNT and YYREEE (reference sequence).

The chain uses TRBV5-1 and TRBJ2-1; 9 positions match TRBD2. The V gene's germline CDR1 is SGHRS and CDR2 YFSETQ. The CDR3 has 16 amino acids. V shed 1 base, J shed 4 bases, and the junction held 6 bases outside the gene matches. The CDR3 loop reads CASSLLASGAYNEQFF. In DNA, the CDR3 is TGCGCCAGCAGCTTGCTCGCTAGCGGGGCTTACAATGAGCAGTTCTTC. Full variable domain (missing parts from reference TRBV5-1 and TRBJ2-1): KAGVTQTPRYLIKTRGQQVTLSCSPISGHRSVSWYQQTPGQGLQFLFEYFSETQRNKGNFPGRFSGRQFSNSRSEMNVSTLELGDSALYLCASSLLASGAYNEQFFGPGTRLTVL.

This clone was observed a single time. V gene TRBV25-1 combines with J gene TRBJ1-2, with 11 nucleotides matching TRBD1. Germline V CDR1 and CDR2: MGHDK, SYGVNS. The CDR3 sequence is 14 residues long. The junction had 5 bases not matched to a gene; V was cut back by 4 bases and J by 7 bases. CDR3 DNA: TGTGCCAGCAGTGCCGGGACAGGGGGGCTTGGCTACACCTTC. Amino acid sequence: CASSAGTGGLGYTF.

The count of this clone is one. Other nucleotide sequences from this sample produce the same CDR3. The chain is built from TRBV27 and TRBJ1-1, with no clear D. Trimming removed 2 bases from V and 2 bases from J, with 6 bases in between. This CDR3 region has 13 residues. Looked up from germline, CDR1 is MNHEY and CDR2 is SMNVEV (reference sequence). The CDR3 region has the DNA TGTGCCAGCAGTTTACGGGAAAACACTGAAGCTTTCTTT. It yields the protein CASSLRENTEAFF.

This rearrangement joins TRBV11-2 to TRBJ1-1; possibly TRBD1 for D (5 bases). Germline V gives CDR1 SGHAT, CDR2 FQNNGV. The V end lost 5 bases, the J end lost 1 base, and 11 bases lay between the germline ends. This CDR3 is built from 14 residues. CDR3 in DNA: TGTGCCAGCAGCCGGGAGGGGAGGAACACTGAAGCTTTCTTT. Protein: CASSREGRNTEAFF.

This clone was detected once. This chain uses TRBV7-2 with TRBJ2-3; 7 bases match TRBD1. The CDR3 contains 15 residues. V lost 5 bases and J lost 5; bases outside the gene matches: 10. Germline values: CDR1 SGHTA, CDR2 FQGNSA. CDR3 nucleotides: TGTGCCAGCAGCGCCGGTGCAGGGGGTAGAGATACGCAGTATTTT. This translates into CASSAGAGGRDTQYF.

This clone has a handful of counts. A much larger clone is a single base away; this may be a read error. V is TRBV5-1 and J is TRBJ2-7; TRBD1 aligns across 11 bases. Trimming at V came to 0 bases and at J to 3 bases, leaving 2 bases not matched to a gene. Germline V gene data show CDR1 as SGHRS and CDR2 as YFSETQ. The length of the CDR3 is 15 residues. DNA of the CDR3: TGCGCCAGCAGCTTGGCCGGGACAGGGGGCTACGAGCAGTACTTC. Translation: CASSLAGTGGYEQYF.

This chain connects TRBV6-5 to TRBJ2-5; TRBD1 agrees at 8 bases. Germline V CDR1 and CDR2: MNHEY, SVGAGI. The trim removed 6 bases at V and 5 bases at J, leaving 8 bases unmatched. This CDR3 comprises 14 residues. The CDR3, as DNA: TGTGCCAGCAGCGACAGGGGTCGGGGCGAGACCCAGTACTTC. Its translation: CASSDRGRGETQYF.

This sequence joins TRBV5-1 and TRBJ2-5; 8 nucleotides align to TRBD1. V lost 0 bases, J lost 1 base, and 5 bases stayed unmatched. CDR3 size: 16 residues. Germline CDR1 is SGHRS and CDR2 is YFSETQ. CDR3 DNA: TGCGCCAGCAGCTTGGCGGCAGGGGGCCCCCAAGAGACCCAGTACTTC. The encoded protein is CASSLAAGGPQETQYF.

This clone was observed once. V gene TRBV10-3 combines with J gene TRBJ1-6, with 7 bases that match TRBD1. The V gene end was trimmed by 7 bases and the J gene end by 7 bases; junction bases not matched to a gene: 4. This CDR3 spans 13 amino acids. From germline, CDR1 is ENHRY and CDR2 SYGVKD. DNA for the CDR3: TGTGCCATCACAGGGGGGTCCAATTCACCCCTCCACTTT. This gives the protein CAITGGSNSPLHF.

The chain joins TRBV5-1 to TRBJ2-7; TRBD1 aligns across 11 bases. Unmatched junction bases numbered 5, after V lost 4 bases and J lost 2 bases. The CDR3 is 15 residues long. The germline V gene has CDR1 SGHRS and CDR2 YFSETQ. DNA of the CDR3: TGCGCCAGCAGCGCCGGACAGGGGGCCGCCTACGAGCAGTACTTC. As protein: CASSAGQGAAYEQYF.

The V gene is TRBV5-4, the J gene TRBJ1-5, with no clear D. This CDR3 region has 15 residues. Germline values: CDR1 SGHNT, CDR2 YYREEE (reference sequence). Trimming left V 2 bases short and J 4 bases short, with 13 bases between. The CDR3 region is CASSFVPGTNQPQHF. The CDR3, as DNA: TGTGCCAGCAGCTTTGTACCGGGAACGAATCAGCCCCAGCATTTT.